This T cell receptor beta chain was found in a study of T cell responses to AZD1222 COVID-19 vaccine. Whole-study findings and limits: Repertoires were collected only later (after the peak T cell response had occurred).

Germline CDR1 KGHSH, CDR2 LQKENI. The CDR3 has 13 amino acids. With 6 bases removed from V and 6 bases from J, the gap between germline ends came to 14 bases. In the case of this clone: Its antigen is unidentified.

The method was immunoSEQ multiplex PCR; TCRdb's version includes in-frame clones alone and lacks a portion of them. The sample holds tens of thousands of clones, about nine tenths seen once. The receptor was isolated from an adult in good health. Sequencing used peripheral blood, obtained on day 0 of AZD1222 vaccination. The chain links TRBV18 to TRBJ1-1; possible D gene TRBD1, 5 bases. The CDR3 DNA is TGTGCCAGCTCCTCAAGGGGCAAACCTGAAGCTTTCTTT. It is translated as CASSSRGKPEAFF.